A single T cell receptor beta chain is shown here with its context. What this receptor recognizes is not known. No quality values exist for individual bases; no much larger clone is one base distant. This record belongs to a study of T cell responses to AZD1222 COVID-19 vaccine listed by TCRdb under 2021. Regarding the research as a whole: AZD1222 recipients given second doses at about 4 weeks or at about 12 weeks were pooled, since spike-specific TCR depth and breadth were not found to differ between the two schedules. A total of more than 230 trial participants underwent TCR sequencing, of whom some 210 received two doses of AZD1222 and some 26 received two doses of the MenACWY control vaccine. Trial participants were enrolled into age subgroups of 18-55, 56-69 and 70-plus years, which contained about 150, 28 and 57 TCR-sequenced participants, respectively.

The CDR3 regions of human TCRbeta chains were analyzed by immunosequencing. The study's own analysis went as follows. TCRs in the repertoires were matched against a reference library of SARS-CoV-2-specific TCRs that had been generated with the MIRA antigen-specificity platform. Breadth was defined as the fraction of unique TCRs that were SARS-CoV-2-associated, and depth was defined as the fraction of total T cells that were SARS-CoV-2-associated. Each spike-specific TCR was assigned to its reactive spike region and to a CD4 or CD8 class using the MIRA data. Log10-transformed breadth and depth values were compared by one-way ANOVA with Sidak's multiple comparisons tests. TCRdb stores this immuneACCESS table with in-frame sequences only. Part of the clones is absent; in the studies checked, under half of the shortfall reflects unresolved V genes, and no reason is known for the rest. V and J calls and clone size are given by that table; D and trimming were obtained from the DNA. The sample table lists tens of thousands of clones, about 88% of them with a count of one. The ten biggest clones cover approximately 10% of the sample.

The sample's time point label is to be understood as: baseline before first vaccination. Samples from vaccinated people were obtained from the UK trials COV001 and COV002, which included a single-blind randomized controlled phase 2/3 trial of AZD1222 (ChAdOx1 nCoV-19) in healthy adults. Trial participant PBMC samples were collected at day 0 and day 28 after the second dose for TCRbeta chain sequencing. On the study overall, not on this receptor specifically: Because no samples from the day 14 peak response were available, repertoires could be characterized only after the peak T cell response. Participants were mostly white British, with more females than males. The authors suggested clonal diversity may have been underestimated. Spike-specific TCR breadth and depth rose significantly after two AZD1222 doses compared with day 0 and with MenACWY recipients. The 56-69-year group was small, and its depth increase did not reach significance, likely because of low power. Conclusions about previously exposed vaccinees are limited, since just 5 or 6 AZD1222 recipients were seropositive for SARS-CoV-2 at baseline. Reportedly, almost half of the unique spike-specific TCRs recognized epitopes lying outside the regions that are mutated in the B.1.351 and B.1.1.7 variants. The vaccine-associated CD4 TCRs covered the entire spike protein, and the dominant responses fell in regions 160-218 and 743-854.

Cut back by 7 bases and 0 bases, the V and J ends lie 10 bases apart. In the germline V gene (reference sequence), CDR1 corresponds to SEHNR and CDR2 to FQNEAQ. The cysteine opens and the phenylalanine closes a CDR3 of 14 amino acids. Only the CDR3 region is kept as DNA, spanning 42 bases read in frame from base 1. The source was peripheral blood, collected on day 0 of AZD1222 vaccination. Recombination connected TRBV7-9 to TRBJ1-3, with the identity of the D gene unclear. The TCR comes from an adult in good health. The CDR3: CASTRRRSGNTIYF. At the DNA level, the sequence is TGTGCCAGCACACGCCGGCGCTCTGGAAACACCATATATTTT.